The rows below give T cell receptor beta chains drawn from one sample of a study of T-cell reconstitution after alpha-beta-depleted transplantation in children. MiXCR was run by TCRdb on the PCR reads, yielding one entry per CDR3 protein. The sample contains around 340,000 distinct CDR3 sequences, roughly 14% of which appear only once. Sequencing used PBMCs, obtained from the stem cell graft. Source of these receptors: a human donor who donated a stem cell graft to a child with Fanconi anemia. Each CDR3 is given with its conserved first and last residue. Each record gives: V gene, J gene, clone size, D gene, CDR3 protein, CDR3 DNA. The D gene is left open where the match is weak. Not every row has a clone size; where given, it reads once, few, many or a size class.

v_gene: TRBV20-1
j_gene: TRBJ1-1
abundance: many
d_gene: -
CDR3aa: CSAGPEAFF
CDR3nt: TGCAGTGCCGGCCCTGAAGCTTTCTTT

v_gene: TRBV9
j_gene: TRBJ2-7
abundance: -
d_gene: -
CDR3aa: CASSVDPGGTDYEQYF
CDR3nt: TGTGCCAGCAGCGTAGACCCCGGGGGAACGGACTACGAGCAGTACTTC

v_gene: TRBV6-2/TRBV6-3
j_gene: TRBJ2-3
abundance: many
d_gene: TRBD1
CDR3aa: CASSYGTAHSDTQYF
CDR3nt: TGTGCCAGCAGTTACGGGACAGCACATTCGGATACGCAGTATTTT

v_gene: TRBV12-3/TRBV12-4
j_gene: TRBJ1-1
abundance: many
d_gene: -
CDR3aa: CASSRTAPNTEAFF
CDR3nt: TGTGCCAGCAGCCGGACAGCCCCGAACACTGAAGCTTTCTTT

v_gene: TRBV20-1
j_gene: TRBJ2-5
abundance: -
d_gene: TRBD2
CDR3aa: CSARGRLAGGETQYF
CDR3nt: TGCAGTGCTAGAGGGAGGCTAGCGGGGGGGGAGACCCAGTACTTC

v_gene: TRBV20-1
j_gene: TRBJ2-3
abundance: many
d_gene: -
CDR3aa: CSARHGPGADTQYF
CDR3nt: TGCAGTGCTAGACACGGTCCAGGCGCAGATACGCAGTATTTT

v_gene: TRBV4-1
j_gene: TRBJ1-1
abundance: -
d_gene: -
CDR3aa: CASSPYTYTEAFF
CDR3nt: TGCGCCAGCAGCCCGTACACGTACACTGAAGCTTTCTTT

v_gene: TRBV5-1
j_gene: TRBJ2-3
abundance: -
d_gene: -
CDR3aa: CASSSSTGSGTDTQYF
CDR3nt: TGCGCCAGCAGCTCATCAACAGGGTCTGGCACAGATACGCAGTATTTT

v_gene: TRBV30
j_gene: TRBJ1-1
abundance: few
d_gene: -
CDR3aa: CAWSLGGALAEAFF
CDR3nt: TGTGCCTGGAGTTTGGGGGGCGCTTTGGCTGAAGCTTTCTTT

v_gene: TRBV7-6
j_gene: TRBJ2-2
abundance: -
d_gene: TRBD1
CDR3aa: CASSRRQGGTGELFF
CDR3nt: TGTGCCAGCAGCCGCCGACAGGGTGGGACCGGGGAGCTGTTTTTT

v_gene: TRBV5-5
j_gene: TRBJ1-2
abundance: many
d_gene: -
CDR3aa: CASSLVDPGDYGYTF
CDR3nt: TGTGCCAGCAGCTTGGTGGACCCAGGGGACTATGGCTACACCTTC

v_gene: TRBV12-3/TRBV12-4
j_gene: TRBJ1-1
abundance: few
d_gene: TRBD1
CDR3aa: CASSTGGMNTEAFF
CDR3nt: TGTGCCAGCTCGACAGGGGGTATGAACACTGAAGCTTTCTTT

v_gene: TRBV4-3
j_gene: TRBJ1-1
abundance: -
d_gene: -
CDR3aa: CASSQEVDRMNTEAFF
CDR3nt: TGCGCCAGCAGCCAAGAAGTGGACAGAATGAACACTGAAGCTTTCTTT

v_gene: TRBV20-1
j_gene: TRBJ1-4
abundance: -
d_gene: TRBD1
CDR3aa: CSALQGAVLGEKLFF
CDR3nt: TGCAGTGCTCTGCAGGGGGCGGTTCTAGGCGAAAAACTGTTTTTT

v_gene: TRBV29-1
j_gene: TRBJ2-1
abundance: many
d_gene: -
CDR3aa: CSAFGASSYNEQFF
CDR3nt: TGCAGCGCCTTCGGGGCCTCCTCCTACAATGAGCAGTTCTTC

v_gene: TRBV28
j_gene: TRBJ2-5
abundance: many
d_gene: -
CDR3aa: CASSTLGEVETQYF
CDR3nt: TGTGCCAGCAGCACCTTGGGGGAAGTGGAGACCCAGTACTTC

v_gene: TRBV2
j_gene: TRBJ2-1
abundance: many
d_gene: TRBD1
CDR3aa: CASSVGTVIQFF
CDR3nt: TGTGCCAGCAGTGTTGGGACAGTCATCCAGTTCTTC

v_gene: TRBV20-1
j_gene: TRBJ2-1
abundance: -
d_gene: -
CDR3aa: CSASRGTPPYNEQFF
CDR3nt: TGCAGTGCTAGTCGGGGGACCCCCCCCTACAATGAGCAGTTCTTC

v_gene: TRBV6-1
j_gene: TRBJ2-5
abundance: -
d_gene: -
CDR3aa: CASSKGDGIAETQYF
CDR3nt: TGTGCCAGCAGTAAGGGGGACGGAATAGCAGAGACCCAGTACTTC

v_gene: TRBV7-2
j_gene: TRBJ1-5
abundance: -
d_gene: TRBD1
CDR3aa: CASSAGTVSNQPQHF
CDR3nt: TGTGCCAGCAGCGCCGGGACAGTTAGCAATCAGCCCCAGCATTTT

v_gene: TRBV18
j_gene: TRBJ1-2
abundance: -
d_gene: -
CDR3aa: CASSPQAYYGYTF
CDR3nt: TGTGCCAGCTCTCCACAGGCTTACTATGGCTACACCTTC

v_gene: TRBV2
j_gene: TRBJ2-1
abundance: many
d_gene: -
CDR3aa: CASREGPPEQFF
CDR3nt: TGTGCCAGCAGAGAGGGTCCACCCGAACAGTTCTTC

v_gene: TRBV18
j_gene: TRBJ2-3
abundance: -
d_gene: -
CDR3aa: CASSPRQKGADTQYF
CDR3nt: TGTGCCAGCTCACCACGGCAGAAAGGGGCAGATACGCAGTATTTT

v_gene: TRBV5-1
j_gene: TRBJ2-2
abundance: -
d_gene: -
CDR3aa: CASSGDTYTGELFF
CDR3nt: TGCGCCAGCAGCGGGGACACGTACACCGGGGAGCTGTTTTTT

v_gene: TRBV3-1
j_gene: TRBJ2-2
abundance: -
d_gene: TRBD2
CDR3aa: CASSRKGGSNTGELFF
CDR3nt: TGTGCCAGCAGCCGAAAGGGAGGGAGTAACACCGGGGAGCTGTTTTTT